Below, 15 T cell receptor beta chains from the same sample are listed, as sequenced in a study of T cells after posttransplantation cyclophosphamide. Measured with immunoSEQ multiplex PCR; TCRdb has only the in-frame clones, and not every one. This sample has fewer than 20,000 clones; about 68% occur once, and the top ten carry 25% to 30%. Treatment was busulfan-fludarabine conditioning, a marrow graft, and cyclophosphamide on days +3 and +4. The source was PBMCs, collected after an allogeneic stem cell transplant with post-transplant cyclophosphamide. The receptor set was obtained from a male patient in his 30s who received an allogeneic stem cell transplant from a related donor, was CMV-positive, and had acute GVHD only. These T cells may partly come from the graft donor.

This clone was found a few times. The V and J genes are TRBV7-8 and TRBJ2-7, with TRBD2 matching over 10 bases. CDR1 and CDR2 from the germline V gene are SGHVS and FQNEAQ. The V and J ends lost 0 bases and 5 bases, in that order; junction bases with no gene match: 7. CDR3 length: 16 residues. The CDR3: CASSLASGGAPHEQYF. The CDR3 nucleotides read TGTGCCAGCAGCTTAGCCAGCGGGGGGGCCCCCCACGAGCAGTACTTC.

This chain joins TRBV5-4 and TRBJ2-5, with 8 nucleotides matching TRBD2. This CDR3 region has 14 residues. In germline, CDR1 is SGHNT, CDR2 YYREEE (reference sequence). Trimming cost V 0 bases and J 9 bases; bases outside gene matches: 7. CDR3 nucleotide sequence: TGTGCCAGCAGCTTGGAAGCTAGCGGGCCCCCCCAGTACTTC. This sequence encodes CASSLEASGPPQYF.

Comment on this clone: Germline is not matched at one junction end, which may reflect a read error. The gene calls are TRBV18 and TRBJ2-4; D is perhaps TRBD1 (6 bases). The CDR3 contains 14 residues. Germline V gene sequence: CDR1 KGHSH, CDR2 LQKENI. In DNA form, the CDR3 reads TGTGCCAGCTCATCAATTATGGGACAAAAGATTCAGTACTTC. Protein product: CASSSIMGQKIQYF.

Only a few counts were recorded for this clone. The chain is built from TRBV4-3 and TRBJ2-5, with 11 nucleotides matching TRBD2. Trimming removed 2 bases from V and 1 base from J; junction bases left unmatched: 12. Germline V gene data show CDR1 as LGHNA and CDR2 as YSLEER. This CDR3 contains 19 residues. The DNA of the CDR3 is TGCGCCAGCAGCCAATTAAGATCTAGCGGGGGGAATGTCCAAGAGACCCAGTACTTC. Protein: CASSQLRSSGGNVQETQYF.

The CDR3 region has the DNA TGTGCCAGCAAGGGGACTAATCAGCCCCAGCATTTT. This translates into CASKGTNQPQHF. The chain recombines TRBV2 with TRBJ1-5; weak D call: TRBD1 (5 bases). Trimming took 7 bases from V and 4 from J, leaving 8 bases between them. The CDR3 loop spans 12 amino acids. Looked up from germline, CDR1 is SNHLY and CDR2 is FYNNEI. Supplemented by reference TRBV2 and TRBJ1-5, the full variable domain reads EPEVTQTPSHQVTQMGQEVILRCVPISNHLYFYWYRQILGQKVEFLVSFYNNEISEKSEIFDDQFSVERPDGSNFTLKIRSTKLEDSAMYFCASKGTNQPQHFGDGTRLSIL.

This clone was counted only a few times. The chain has TRBV6-5 and TRBJ2-1, with a tentative D call TRBD2 (5 bases). Between the trimmed V and J ends, which lost 6 bases and 7 bases, there was a span of 13 bases. The CDR3 is 13 residues long. Looked up from germline, CDR1 is MNHEY and CDR2 is SVGAGI. In DNA, the CDR3 is TGTGCCAGCAGGAGGGTAGCGAGGAATGAGCAGTTCTTC. Amino acids: CASRRVARNEQFF.

The J gene is TRBJ1-5, the V gene TRBV19, with D unclear. CDR1 and CDR2 (germline): LNHDA, SQIVND (reference sequence). The CDR3 is 13 amino acids. V shed 2 bases and J shed 4 bases, with 6 bases lying between them. The CDR3 sequence is CASSIRGNQPQHF. Written as DNA, the CDR3 is TGTGCCAGTAGTATACGCGGTAATCAGCCCCAGCATTTT.

CDR3 nucleotide sequence: TGTGCCAGCAGTTTGCGGACAGCGAACACCGGGGAGCTGTTTTTT. Translated: CASSLRTANTGELFF. The rearrangement joins TRBV6-6 to TRBJ2-2; TRBD1 is a possible D gene (6 bases). The length of the CDR3 is 15 residues. Trimming removed 4 bases from V and 0 bases from J, with 9 bases in between. Germline V gene data show CDR1 as MNHNY and CDR2 as SVGAGI (reference sequence).

The chain joins TRBV7-2 to TRBJ1-2; a weak D match, TRBD1 (5 bases). The V end lost 0 bases, the J end lost 6 bases, and 8 bases lay between the germline ends. Germline lookup yields CDR1 SGHTA and CDR2 FQGNSA. This CDR3 comprises 13 residues. CDR3 region: CASSLAAGNGYTF. The CDR3 DNA is TGTGCCAGCAGCTTAGCGGCAGGGAATGGCTACACCTTC.

The J gene is TRBJ2-3, the V gene TRBV4-2; perhaps TRBD1 as D (5 bases). V lost 0 bases and J 1 base, leaving 5 bases between the germline ends. This CDR3 has 14 residues. CDR1 and CDR2 (germline): LGHNA, YNFKEQ. CDR3 residues: CASSQEGRTDTQYF. Written as DNA, the CDR3 is TGTGCCAGCAGCCAAGAGGGGCGCACAGATACGCAGTATTTT.

V gene TRBV18 combines with J gene TRBJ1-2; D is perhaps TRBD1 (6 bases). With 2 bases removed from V and 2 bases from J, the gap between germline ends came to 6 bases. Germline CDR1 is KGHSH and CDR2 is LQKENI. CDR3 size: 13 residues. The CDR3 spells CASSPGGNYGYTF. CDR3 in DNA: TGTGCCAGCTCACCAGGGGGCAACTATGGCTACACCTTC. Full variable domain (outside the CDR3, taken from reference TRBV18 and TRBJ1-2): NAGVMQNPRHLVRRRGQEARLRCSPMKGHSHVYWYRQLPEEGLKFMVYLQKENIIDESGMPKERFSAEFPKEGPSILRIQQVVRGDSAAYFCASSPGGNYGYTFGSGTRLTVV.

The chain combines TRBV6-5 with TRBJ2-4, with 7 bases lining up with TRBD1. This CDR3 region has 16 residues. Unmatched junction bases numbered 9, after V lost 0 bases and J lost 7 bases. Germline CDR1 MNHEY, CDR2 SVGAGI. CDR3 DNA: TGTGCCAGCAGTTACTCCGATCCCCGACAGGGCAACATTCAGTACTTC. Translated, it gives CASSYSDPRQGNIQYF.

This chain connects TRBV10-2 to TRBJ1-4; TRBD1 is a possible D gene (5 bases). The CDR3 contains 16 residues. Germline V gene lookup returns CDR1 WSHSY and CDR2 SAAADI. V was trimmed by 5 bases and J by 10 bases, leaving 23 bases between them. The CDR3 bases are TGCGCCAGCAGTCTCATACAGGTCAGGACCGGTGGAAAACTGTTTTTT. It is translated as CASSLIQVRTGGKLFF.

The chain couples TRBV9 to TRBJ1-1; D possibly corresponds to TRBD1 (6 bases). The V gene lost 4 bases and the J gene lost 4 bases, with 17 bases spanning the gap. Germline V lookup: CDR1 SGDLS, CDR2 YYNGEE. The CDR3 has 15 amino acids. CDR3 sequence: CASSSRMGGPTEAFF. The CDR3 coding sequence is TGTGCCAGCAGCTCAAGAATGGGGGGGCCCACTGAAGCTTTCTTT.

The chain is built from TRBV7-9 and TRBJ1-1; TRBD1 agrees at 8 bases. In germline, CDR1 is SEHNR, CDR2 FQNEAQ (reference sequence). Losses at the gene ends were 5 bases for V and 5 bases for J; bases not matched to a gene: 7. CDR3 length equals 14 residues. This CDR3 reads CASSPQGARTEAFF. The CDR3 DNA sequence: TGTGCCAGCAGCCCCCAGGGGGCACGGACTGAAGCTTTCTTT.